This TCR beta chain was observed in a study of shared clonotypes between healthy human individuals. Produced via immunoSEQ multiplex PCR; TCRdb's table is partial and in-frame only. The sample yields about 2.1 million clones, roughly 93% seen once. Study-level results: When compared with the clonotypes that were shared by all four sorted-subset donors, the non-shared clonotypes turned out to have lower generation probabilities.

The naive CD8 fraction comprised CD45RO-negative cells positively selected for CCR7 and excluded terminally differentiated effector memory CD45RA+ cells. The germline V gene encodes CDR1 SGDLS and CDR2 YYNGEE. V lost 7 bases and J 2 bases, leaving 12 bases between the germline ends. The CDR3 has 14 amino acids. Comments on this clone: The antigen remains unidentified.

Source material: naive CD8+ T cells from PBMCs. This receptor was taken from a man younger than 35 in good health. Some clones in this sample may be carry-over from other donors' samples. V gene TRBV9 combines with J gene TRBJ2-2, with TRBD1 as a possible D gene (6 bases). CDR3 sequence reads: CASSEGGNTGELFF. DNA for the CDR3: TGTGCCAGCTCGGAAGGGGGTAACACCGGGGAGCTGTTTTTT. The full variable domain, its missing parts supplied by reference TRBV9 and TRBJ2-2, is DSGVTQTPKHLITATGQRVTLRCSPRSGDLSVYWYQQSLDQGLQFLIQYYNGEERAKGNILERFSAQQFPDLHSELNLSSLELGDSALYFCASSEGGNTGELFFGEGSRLTVL.